These T cell receptor beta chains were read from a single sample in a study of blood T cell repertoires in COVID-19. Profiling relied on immunoSEQ multiplex PCR, and the TCRdb table lists in-frame clones only, not all of them. The data show 650,000 to 800,000 clones, with 85% to 90% seen just once and around 0.3% held by the top ten. The source material was peripheral blood. These receptors all stem from a woman aged 18-30 years with acute or convalescent COVID-19. Both conserved end residues are part of each CDR3. Clone size is stated in some rows and not others, as once, few, many or a class when expanded.

>-|TRBV30
CAFRGPPNYGYTF
>-|TRBV2
CASKIGGEQYF
>once|TRBV20-1
CSASFRQGGEKLFF
>-|TRBV19
CASSTYRFNQPQHF
>-|TRBV5-1
CVSSQNRGNGYTF
>-|TRBV9
CASSASGAYNEQFF
>-|TRBV2
CASRNRQGTFYEQYF
>few|TRBV12-5
CASGRATVTKTQYF
>-|TRBV30
CAFTPGNGYTF
>-|TRBV5-4
CASSLSEHNEQFF
>-|TRBV20-1
CSASTSAGGYQPQHF
>-|TRBV9
CASSVSTGTGSVNEQFF
>-|TRBV7-2
CASSPSPGNTIYF
>-|TRBV4-1
CASSQDLTGFYTIYF
>-|TRBV28
CASTFEGGFRGNTIYF
>-|TRBV11-3
CASSLDYLRPGKAGSNIQYF
>-|TRBV9
CASSVGGGQTDTQYF
>-|TRBV7-3
CASIFSGGATSEQYF
>-|TRBV29-1
CSVTGGHTEAFF
>-|TRBV7-8
CASSLQQIGEQYF
>once|TRBV7-3
CASSLTLQTLEQYF
>-|TRBV5-4
CASSFRGGEDTQYF
>-|TRBV10-3
CAISESKGVVGSGYTF
>-|TRBV4-3
CASSQQYRDRRNNEQFF
>-|TRBV7-2
CASSLLVGDRVTEAFF
>-|TRBV6-5
CASSRTGELFF
>many|TRBV29-1
CSVESGANYGYTF
>-|TRBV5-1
CASSLGQGTGELFF
>few|TRBV20-1
CSASPRPGQGKKAYEQYF
>-|TRBV9
CASSEVDNRGLNTEAFF
>-|TRBV12-3/TRBV12-4
CASTTRQRYEQYF
>-|TRBV3-1/TRBV3-2
CASSQVPGTASNSPLHF
>-|TRBV5-4
CASSLDREGYTF
>-|TRBV6-7
CAIYRGHYGYTF
>-|TRBV21-1
CASSNCGDWKDSYEQYF
>-|TRBV11-2
CASSAAQGNSPLHF
>-|TRBV19
CASRGQGAGQPQHF
>-|TRBV2
CASNLQGRETQYF
>-|TRBV28
CASSLPGQGRSGYTF
>-|TRBV5-1
CASSPGQGTTEAFF
>-|TRBV13
CASSWARTDTQYF
>-|TRBV3-1/TRBV3-2
CASSQDGDRVDTEAFF
>-|TRBV6-5
CASTPTGDYEQYF
>few|TRBV30
CAWSSPRGKSNQPQHF
>-|TRBV21-1
CASSFEGEETQYF
>-|TRBV7-3
CASSLTRGANEQFF